The clone carrying this TCR beta chain was observed a few times. This entry is derived from a study of blood T cell repertoires in COVID-19. Across the study: The study drew acute and convalescent COVID-19 samples from the United States, Italy and Spain. T cells, B-cell-depleted T cells, or PBMCs provided the cDNA or gDNA that served as material.

This CDR3 spans 15 amino acids. CDR1 is SGHDT, CDR2 YYEEEE, per germline. V shed 4 bases and J 0 bases; nucleotides not matched to a gene: 4. Original processing notes: Using reference gene primer amplification, nucleated cell counts were estimated. Some clones are missing from TCRdb's copy, which holds only in-frame ones; the method was immunoSEQ multiplex PCR. V and J calls and clone size are as listed in that table; D and trimming were resolved from the DNA. The repertoire holds about 150,000 clones, 76% seen once, with around 4.4% in the top ten. This sequence joins TRBV5-6 and TRBJ1-3, with 7 nucleotides matching TRBD1. Specimen: peripheral blood. The source of this sequence is a man in his 60s with acute or convalescent COVID-19. The CDR3 DNA sequence: TGTGCCAGCAGCCGACAGGGAAGCTCTGGAAACACCATATATTTT. Translating it yields CASSRQGSSGNTIYF.